This T cell receptor (beta chain) is drawn from a study of T cell responses to AZD1222 COVID-19 vaccine. Findings and caveats of the study: A mostly white British donor set with more females was recruited, and clonal diversity was possibly underestimated.

TCRdb keeps only in-frame clones here, not all; method: immunoSEQ multiplex PCR. The sample lists about 150,000 clones, about 86% occurring once. Per the germline V gene, CDR1 is MDHEN and CDR2 is SYDVKM. The CDR3 runs to 18 residues. V was clipped by 4 bases and J by 5 bases, with 23 bases between them. With regard to this clone: The antigen remains undetermined.

Sequencing was performed on peripheral blood, taken on day 0 of MenACWY control vaccination. This chain uses TRBV28 with TRBJ2-2; tentative D call: TRBD1 (6 bases). The receptor comes from an adult in good health. In nucleotides, the CDR3 is TGTGCCAGCAGTTCTCTGCCCAAGCCCACAGGGTTAACCGGGGAGCTGTTTTTT. Translated, it gives CASSSLPKPTGLTGELFF.